These 12 T cell receptor beta chains share one sample of origin, sequenced in a study of blood T cell repertoires in COVID-19. The table came from immunoSEQ multiplex PCR; TCRdb's copy has only in-frame clones and leaves some out. The sample includes around 330,000 clones, around 85% seen only once; the top ten take around 1.8%. Sequenced material: PBMCs or T cells enriched from blood (not recorded which). Every receptor here comes from a woman between 25 and 40 years old who had been exposed to COVID-19.

This clone was detected a few times. The chain has TRBV7-8 and TRBJ2-1, with D maybe TRBD1 (6 bases). This CDR3 region has 16 residues. Germline V gives CDR1 SGHVS, CDR2 FQNEAQ. The V and J ends lost 1 base and 0 bases respectively, with 10 bases between them. DNA for the CDR3: TGTGCCAGCAGCTTAGTCCAGGGGAGCTCCTACAATGAGCAGTTCTTC. It specifies CASSLVQGSSYNEQFF.

The chain employs TRBV28 and TRBJ1-5; D ambiguous. V was trimmed by 5 bases and J by 9 bases, leaving 11 bases between them. This CDR3 spans 12 amino acids. Germline V CDR1 and CDR2: MDHEN, SYDVKM. The CDR3 sequence: CASSPTFVPQHF. In DNA form, the CDR3 reads TGTGCCAGCAGTCCCACATTTGTGCCCCAGCATTTT.

On this clone: The same CDR3 is also encoded by other DNA sequences in this sample. V and J are TRBV7-9 and TRBJ1-2; D is possibly TRBD1 (5 bases). Trimming cost V 1 base and J 2 bases, with 5 bases left between them. This CDR3 is built from 13 residues. Germline V gene data show CDR1 as SEHNR and CDR2 as FQNEAQ (reference sequence). CDR3 coding DNA: TGTGCCAGCAGCTTAGGACAGAACTATGGCTACACCTTC. Protein: CASSLGQNYGYTF.

V is TRBV5-4 and J is TRBJ2-5, with 13 nucleotides matching TRBD2. With 2 bases clipped from V and 4 bases from J, the junction kept 5 bases outside the gene matches. The CDR3 has 16 residues. Germline V gives CDR1 SGHNT, CDR2 YYREEE (reference sequence). This CDR3 reads CASSFRRLAGGETQYF. The CDR3 DNA reads as TGTGCCAGCAGCTTTCGCCGACTAGCGGGAGGAGAGACCCAGTACTTC. The full variable domain, in which reference TRBV5-4 and TRBJ2-5 provide the parts outside the CDR3, is ETGVTQSPTHLIKTRGQQVTLRCSSQSGHNTVSWYQQALGQGPQFIFQYYREEENGRGNFPPRFSGLQFPNYSSELNVNALELDDSALYLCASSFRRLAGGETQYFGPGTRLLVL.

The V call is TRBV7-2, the J call TRBJ1-5, with 7 nucleotides matching TRBD1. CDR3 length: 14 amino acids. V shed 10 bases and J 3 bases; nucleotides not matched to a gene: 9. Germline loops: CDR1 SGHTA, CDR2 FQGNSA. The CDR3 coding sequence is TGTGCCACCCGGGACAGCCCGTACAATCAGCCCCAGCATTTT. Translated, it gives CATRDSPYNQPQHF. Looking up the rest from reference TRBV7-2 and TRBJ1-5 gives the full variable domain: GAGVSQSPSNKVTEKGKDVELRCDPISGHTALYWYRQSLGQGLEFLIYFQGNSAPDKSGLPSDRFSAERTGGSVSTLTIQRTQQEDSAVYLCATRDSPYNQPQHFGDGTRLSIL.

The V and J genes are TRBV5-5 and TRBJ2-5, with D perhaps matching TRBD1 (6 bases). Per the germline V gene, CDR1 is SGHKS and CDR2 is YYEKEE (reference sequence). The CDR3 is made up of 15 amino acids. Trimming removed 0 bases from V and 4 bases from J, with 13 bases in between. DNA of the CDR3: TGTGCCAGCAGCTTGGAGCCAGGGGATAGAGAGACCCAGTACTTC. It translates to CASSLEPGDRETQYF.

V and J are TRBV4-3 and TRBJ1-6; 7 nucleotides agree with TRBD1. The CDR3 extends over 15 amino acids. Germline V gene sequence: CDR1 LGHNA, CDR2 YSLEER. Germline trimming cut 6 bases from V and 6 bases from J; bases unmatched to any gene: 8. The CDR3 is CASRAAAGGNSPLHF. In DNA, the CDR3 is TGCGCCAGCAGGGCGGCGGCAGGGGGTAATTCACCCCTCCACTTT.

This clone was found a few times. This chain joins TRBV12-3 or TRBV12-4 and TRBJ2-3, with D unresolved. V was clipped by 6 bases and J by 7 bases, with 8 bases between them. CDR3 length: 11 amino acids. CDR3 in DNA: TGTGCCAGCAGCGTAGTGAATACGCAGTATTTT. Amino acid sequence: CASSVVNTQYF.

The CDR3 region has the DNA TGTGCCAGCAGCCCCTCAGGGCAGTATCAGCCCCAGCATTTT. Protein: CASSPSGQYQPQHF. This chain connects TRBV6-5 to TRBJ1-5, with D possibly matching TRBD1 (5 bases). V lost 6 bases and J lost 5, with 14 bases in between. CDR3 length: 14 residues. Germline V gives CDR1 MNHEY, CDR2 SVGAGI.

V gene TRBV27 combines with J gene TRBJ1-5; D perhaps matches TRBD1 (5 bases). The CDR3 spans 14 residues. Germline loops: CDR1 MNHEY, CDR2 SMNVEV (reference sequence). Trimming pared 3 bases from V and 1 base from J, leaving 7 bases between. The CDR3 DNA reads as TGTGCCAGCAGTTTTGACAGAAGCAATCAGCCCCAGCATTTT. Translating it yields CASSFDRSNQPQHF.

This chain joins TRBV2 and TRBJ2-7, with 9 bases matching TRBD1. Unmatched junction bases numbered 19, after V lost 6 bases and J lost 4 bases. The germline V gene has CDR1 SNHLY and CDR2 FYNNEI. The CDR3 is made up of 18 amino acids. In nucleotides, the CDR3 is TGTGCCAGCAGGTCGATAACTAAACGGACAGGGGAGAGGTACGAGCAGTACTTC. Its translation: CASRSITKRTGERYEQYF.

This rearrangement joins TRBV28 to TRBJ1-6; 9 nucleotides match TRBD1. CDR1 is MDHEN and CDR2 is SYDVKM in the germline V gene. The V segment lost 6 bases and the J segment 7 bases; nucleotides outside the gene matches: 4. The CDR3 extends over 14 amino acids. The CDR3 DNA is TGTGCCAGCAGGTGGACAGGGGAGAATTCACCCCTCCACTTT. Translated, it gives CASRWTGENSPLHF.